One sample yielded the 31 T cell receptor beta chains listed below, sequenced in a study of T cell responses to AZD1222 COVID-19 vaccine. This table comes from immunoSEQ multiplex PCR, and its TCRdb copy is limited to in-frame clones, with some not included. Of approximately 150,000 clones in the sample, about 87% are singletons; the top ten hold 3% to 4%. Sequenced here: peripheral blood, sampled on day 0 of MenACWY control vaccination. The receptors derive from an adult in good health.

The chain combines TRBV2 with TRBJ1-6; 10 positions agree with TRBD1. With 10 bases clipped from V and 2 bases from J, the junction kept 5 bases outside the gene matches. CDR1 and CDR2 (germline): SNHLY, FYNNEI. The CDR3 consists of 15 residues. CDR3 loop: CATSGQGAYNSPLHF. In DNA form, the CDR3 reads TGTGCCACCTCCGGACAGGGGGCCTATAATTCACCCCTCCACTTT. The entire variable domain, with the rest obtained from reference TRBV2 and TRBJ1-6, is as follows: EPEVTQTPSHQVTQMGQEVILRCVPISNHLYFYWYRQILGQKVEFLVSFYNNEISEKSEIFDDQFSVERPDGSNFTLKIRSTKLEDSAMYFCATSGQGAYNSPLHFGNGTRLTVT.

The chain links TRBV5-5 to TRBJ2-2; 12 positions agree with TRBD1. Germline V gene lookup returns CDR1 SGHKS and CDR2 YYEKEE (reference sequence). J was trimmed by 7 bases and V by 1 base; bases with no gene match: 8. The CDR3 runs 17 residues. DNA for the CDR3: TGTGCCAGCAGCTTGCGCACCGGGACAGGGGGCGGCGGGGAGCTGTTTTTT. This translates into CASSLRTGTGGGGELFF.

The chain recombines TRBV4-2 with TRBJ2-3, with 7 positions matching TRBD2. The V gene's germline CDR1 is LGHNA and CDR2 YNFKEQ. There are 15 residues in the CDR3. V trimming: 5 bases; J trimming: 2 bases; junction bases outside the gene matches: 7. The CDR3 is CASSETSDPTDTQYF. Here the CDR3 DNA reads TGTGCCAGCAGCGAAACTAGCGACCCCACAGATACGCAGTATTTT.

This rearrangement joins TRBV7-2 to TRBJ1-3; TRBD1 matches 7 bases. The ends lost 5 bases at V and 4 bases at J; junction bases unmatched: 5. This CDR3 contains 14 residues. Germline assignment: CDR1 SGHTA and CDR2 FQGNSA. The CDR3 reads CASSPGQIGNTIYF. The CDR3 nucleotides read TGTGCCAGCAGCCCGGGACAGATCGGAAACACCATATATTTT.

The chain links TRBV6-4 to TRBJ2-3; the D is unclear. Trimming cost V 8 bases and J 6 bases, with 15 bases left between them. This CDR3 is built from 13 residues. In germline, CDR1 is MRHNA, CDR2 SNTAGT. In DNA form, the CDR3 reads TGTGCCAGCGCGGAAGTCTTTTCGGATACGCAGTATTTT. Its protein product is CASAEVFSDTQYF.

The genes are TRBV27 and TRBJ1-4; D not resolved. The CDR3 sequence is 17 residues long. CDR1 is MNHEY, CDR2 SMNVEV, per germline (reference sequence). V was pared by 1 base and J by 0 bases, with 12 bases between. The CDR3 loop reads CASSLLGRLTTNEKLFF. CDR3 nucleotide sequence: TGTGCCAGCAGTTTATTAGGAAGACTTACAACTAATGAAAAACTGTTTTTT.

The V and J genes are TRBV20-1 and TRBJ1-5, with D possibly TRBD1 on 5 matching bases. Trimming stripped 3 bases from V and 7 bases from J, with 13 bases between. The CDR3 spans 13 residues. Per the germline V gene, CDR1 is DFQATT and CDR2 is SNEGSKA (reference sequence). CDR3 in amino acids: CSASGGTEQPQHF. CDR3 DNA: TGCAGTGCTAGTGGAGGGACGGAACAGCCCCAGCATTTT.

The rearrangement uses TRBV5-6 and TRBJ1-2; a weak D match, TRBD1 (6 bases). The V end was cut by 4 bases, the J end by 7 bases, with 14 bases between. This CDR3 has 13 residues. CDR1 and CDR2 from the germline V gene are SGHDT and YYEEEE. The chain's CDR3 is CASSDGQRGGYTF. The CDR3 region has the DNA TGTGCCAGCAGCGATGGACAGCGGGGTGGCTACACCTTC.

The chain carries TRBV4-3 and TRBJ2-7; 7 nucleotides match TRBD2. The length of the CDR3 is 19 residues. The ends lost 5 bases at V and 4 bases at J; junction bases unmatched: 23. Per germline, CDR1 LGHNA and CDR2 YSLEER. CDR3 region: CASSENPGMGGLGPYEQYF. In DNA form, the CDR3 reads TGCGCCAGCAGCGAGAATCCCGGAATGGGGGGGTTGGGTCCTTACGAGCAGTACTTC.

The rearrangement links TRBV5-8 to TRBJ1-1, with D maybe TRBD1 (6 bases). Germline V lookup: CDR1 SGHTS, CDR2 YDEGEE. Trimming removed 4 bases from V and 2 bases from J, with 18 bases in between. The CDR3 sequence is 16 residues long. CDR3 sequence reads: CASSGVADRVNTEAFF. The CDR3 nucleotides read TGTGCCAGCAGCGGCGTAGCGGACAGAGTAAACACTGAAGCTTTCTTT.

About this clone: Other DNA sequences in the same sample also yield this CDR3. The chain links TRBV2 to TRBJ1-5; no firm D call. Germline V gene lookup returns CDR1 SNHLY and CDR2 FYNNEI. The germline V and J ends were trimmed by 1 base and 1 base, with 5 bases remaining between them. The CDR3 is made up of 14 amino acids. In DNA form, the CDR3 reads TGTGCCAGCAGTGAAGTGGTGAGCAATCAGCCCCAGCATTTT. The encoded protein is CASSEVVSNQPQHF. The full variable domain, its missing parts supplied by reference TRBV2 and TRBJ1-5, is EPEVTQTPSHQVTQMGQEVILRCVPISNHLYFYWYRQILGQKVEFLVSFYNNEISEKSEIFDDQFSVERPDGSNFTLKIRSTKLEDSAMYFCASSEVVSNQPQHFGDGTRLSIL.

This clone was found a few times. The chain recombines TRBV7-2 with TRBJ1-2; 7 positions agree with TRBD1. The CDR3 is made up of 15 amino acids. Germline V gene lookup returns CDR1 SGHTA and CDR2 FQGNSA. Trimming cost V 3 bases and J 0 bases; bases outside gene matches: 4. The CDR3 reads CASSFDRDTNYGYTF. The CDR3 coding sequence is TGTGCCAGCAGCTTCGACAGGGATACTAACTATGGCTACACCTTC.

The V call is TRBV4-2, the J call TRBJ1-1; D gene unclear. The CDR3 length is 14 residues. In germline, CDR1 is LGHNA, CDR2 YNFKEQ. Trimming took 3 bases from V and 8 from J, leaving 16 bases between them. The CDR3 spells CASSQARREKEAFF. In DNA, the CDR3 is TGTGCCAGCAGCCAGGCCCGACGTGAAAAGGAAGCTTTCTTT.

The rearrangement joins TRBV18 to TRBJ2-3, with 7 bases lining up with TRBD1. The CDR3 is made up of 15 amino acids. In germline, CDR1 is KGHSH, CDR2 LQKENI. J lost 2 bases, V lost 2 bases, and 4 bases had no gene match. CDR3 sequence (DNA): TGTGCCAGCTCACCAGTAGGGGGCATCACAGATACGCAGTATTTT. Protein: CASSPVGGITDTQYF.

The chain couples TRBV7-9 to TRBJ2-2, with TRBD1 matching over 8 bases. The CDR3 is made up of 17 amino acids. Per the germline V gene, CDR1 is SEHNR and CDR2 is FQNEAQ (reference sequence). With 4 bases clipped from V and 1 base from J, the junction kept 8 bases outside the gene matches. The DNA for the CDR3 is TGTGCCAGCAGCTCCCGAAGGACAGGGCAGAACACCGGGGAGCTGTTTTTT. This codes for CASSSRRTGQNTGELFF.

The chain couples TRBV7-9 to TRBJ1-6; D unresolved. The CDR3 loop spans 15 amino acids. The V end lost 5 bases, the J end lost 8 bases, and 16 bases lay between the germline ends. Per germline, CDR1 SEHNR and CDR2 FQNEAQ (reference sequence). CDR3 sequence: CASSPGWGFDSPLHF. In nucleotides, the CDR3 is TGTGCCAGCAGCCCGGGGTGGGGATTTGATTCACCCCTCCACTTT.

The chain has TRBV5-1 and TRBJ1-2, with TRBD1 matching 12 bases. The ends lost 0 bases at V and 3 bases at J; junction bases unmatched: 3. The CDR3 spans 16 residues. CDR1 and CDR2 (germline): SGHRS, YFSETQ. The DNA for the CDR3 is TGCGCCAGCAGCTTGGGAGGGACAGGGGGCGACTATGGCTACACCTTC. The encoded protein is CASSLGGTGGDYGYTF. Full variable domain (missing parts from reference TRBV5-1 and TRBJ1-2): KAGVTQTPRYLIKTRGQQVTLSCSPISGHRSVSWYQQTPGQGLQFLFEYFSETQRNKGNFPGRFSGRQFSNSRSEMNVSTLELGDSALYLCASSLGGTGGDYGYTFGSGTRLTVV.

The chain carries TRBV4-3 and TRBJ2-1; a possible D gene is TRBD2 (6 bases). The CDR3 sequence is 15 residues long. CDR1 is LGHNA and CDR2 is YSLEER in the germline V gene. Between the trimmed V and J ends, which lost 0 bases and 4 bases, there was a span of 10 bases. In DNA form, the CDR3 reads TGCGCCAGCAGCCAAGAGGGGGGTCCATACAATGAGCAGTTCTTC. Translation gives CASSQEGGPYNEQFF.

V and J are TRBV28 and TRBJ2-1; D might be TRBD2 (6 bases). From germline, CDR1 is MDHEN and CDR2 SYDVKM. CDR3 length: 15 amino acids. With 5 bases removed from V and 9 bases from J, the gap between germline ends came to 20 bases. The CDR3 here is CASSPDYPVLGEQFF. The DNA for the CDR3 is TGTGCCAGCAGTCCGGACTATCCAGTTTTGGGTGAGCAGTTCTTC. Using reference TRBV28 and TRBJ2-1 for the parts outside the CDR3, the full variable domain is DVKVTQSSRYLVKRTGEKVFLECVQDMDHENMFWYRQDPGLGLRLIYFSYDVKMKEKGDIPEGYSVSREKKERFSLILESASTNQTSMYLCASSPDYPVLGEQFFGPGTRLTVL.

The genes are TRBV29-1 and TRBJ1-3, with D possibly TRBD1 on 5 matching bases. Germline V gene lookup returns CDR1 SQVTM and CDR2 ANQGSEA. Trimming cost V 4 bases and J 0 bases, with 7 bases left between them. The CDR3 sequence is 13 residues long. CDR3 in amino acids: CSVATVSGNTIYF. The CDR3 nucleotides read TGCAGCGTTGCGACAGTCTCTGGAAACACCATATATTTT.

The chain links TRBV30 to TRBJ2-6, with D uncertain. This CDR3 is built from 16 residues. V gave up 0 bases and J gave up 2 bases, with 11 bases separating them. The germline V gene encodes CDR1 GTSNPN and CDR2 SVGIG (reference sequence). CDR3 nucleotide sequence: TGTGCCTGGAGTGTACATCTGGGAACTGGGGCCAACGTCCTGACTTTC. Translation gives CAWSVHLGTGANVLTF.

This chain uses TRBV9 with TRBJ1-1; the D gene is possibly TRBD1 (6 bases). The CDR3 sequence is 12 residues long. The V end lost 5 bases, the J end lost 8 bases, and 13 bases lay between the germline ends. Germline V gene lookup returns CDR1 SGDLS and CDR2 YYNGEE. The CDR3 here is CASSVGGAEAFF. CDR3 coding DNA: TGTGCCAGCAGTGTCGGGGGCGCGGAAGCTTTCTTT.

The gene calls are TRBV24-1 and TRBJ2-1; maybe TRBD1 (6 bases). The germline V and J ends were trimmed by 7 bases and 7 bases, with 13 bases remaining between them. The CDR3 covers 13 residues. Germline loops: CDR1 KGHDR, CDR2 SFDVKD. The CDR3 nucleotides are TGTGCCACCAGGGACAGCCTGCGGAATGAGCAGTTCTTC. Translated, it gives CATRDSLRNEQFF.

This rearrangement joins TRBV7-2 to TRBJ2-3; the D gene is possibly TRBD2 (6 bases). Trimming left V 5 bases short and J 0 bases short, with 12 bases between. Germline values: CDR1 SGHTA, CDR2 FQGNSA. This CDR3 region has 15 residues. CDR3 sequence (DNA): TGTGCCAGCAGCATTCCCGGGACTAGCACAGATACGCAGTATTTT. It translates to CASSIPGTSTDTQYF.

The chain carries TRBV5-6 and TRBJ1-3; D not resolved. Between the trimmed V and J ends, which lost 4 bases and 0 bases, there was a span of 8 bases. Germline V lookup: CDR1 SGHDT, CDR2 YYEEEE. The CDR3 has 14 amino acids. The DNA for the CDR3 is TGTGCCAGCAGCATAGTGGGCTCTGGAAACACCATATATTTT. Encoded protein: CASSIVGSGNTIYF. Combining the CDR3 with reference TRBV5-6 and TRBJ1-3 gives the whole variable domain DAGVTQSPTHLIKTRGQQVTLRCSPKSGHDTVSWYQQALGQGPQFIFQYYEEEERQRGNFPDRFSGHQFPNYSSELNVNALLLGDSALYLCASSIVGSGNTIYFGEGSWLTVV.

This sequence joins TRBV11-2 and TRBJ1-2, with 9 bases aligning to TRBD1. Trimming at V came to 5 bases and at J to 8 bases, leaving 9 bases not matched to a gene. The CDR3 length is 14 residues. Germline CDR1 and CDR2: SGHAT and FQNNGV. The CDR3 sequence: CASSIAGQGNGYTF. The CDR3 bases are TGTGCCAGCAGCATCGCGGGACAGGGAAACGGCTACACCTTC.

The V and J genes are TRBV11-2 and TRBJ2-7; D gene unclear. From germline, CDR1 is SGHAT and CDR2 FQNNGV. The CDR3 is 15 residues long. Trimming pared 4 bases from V and 7 bases from J, leaving 20 bases between. CDR3 DNA sequence: TGTGCCAGCAGCTCGGCCGGAATTACCCTGGGGGAGCAGTACTTC. Translated: CASSSAGITLGEQYF.

The gene calls are TRBV11-2 and TRBJ2-5, with TRBD2 matching over 14 bases. Trimming removed 5 bases from V and 6 bases from J; junction bases left unmatched: 11. Germline V CDR1 and CDR2: SGHAT, FQNNGV. This CDR3 comprises 17 residues. CDR3 loop: CASSPSWTSGGMKTQYF. The CDR3 DNA sequence: TGTGCCAGCAGCCCCTCGTGGACTAGCGGGGGGATGAAGACCCAGTACTTC.

V gene TRBV10-3 combines with J gene TRBJ2-5; D perhaps matches TRBD2 (5 bases). CDR1 is ENHRY and CDR2 is SYGVKD in the germline V gene. This CDR3 has 12 amino acids. Trimming pared 10 bases from V and 1 base from J, leaving 10 bases between. The CDR3 loop is CATSDFQETQYF. CDR3 coding DNA: TGTGCCACCTCGGACTTCCAAGAGACCCAGTACTTC.

The J gene is TRBJ2-7, the V gene TRBV24-1; D perhaps matches TRBD1 (6 bases). The V gene's germline CDR1 is KGHDR and CDR2 SFDVKD. Trimming shortened V by 4 bases and J by 2 bases, and 14 bases separated the two germline ends. This CDR3 comprises 15 residues. CDR3 amino acids: CATSETAAGAYEQYF. In nucleotides, the CDR3 is TGTGCCACCAGTGAAACTGCGGCAGGGGCCTACGAGCAGTACTTC.

J is TRBJ2-1 and V is TRBV12-5; D is undetermined. Trimming pared 7 bases from V and 7 bases from J, leaving 11 bases between. The germline CDR1 and CDR2 sequences are LGHNT and FRNRAP. The CDR3 covers 12 residues. The CDR3 nucleotides read TGTGCTAGTGCCCCCTCCCTTAATGAGCAGTTCTTC. This sequence encodes CASAPSLNEQFF.